The next 3 T cell receptor beta chains were all read from a single sample in a study of blood T cell repertoires in COVID-19. Sequencing used immunoSEQ multiplex PCR; TCRdb keeps in-frame clones, though not all of them. The sample consists of 250,000 to 300,000 clones, around 90% of them appearing once. Material for sequencing was peripheral blood. These receptors all come from a woman aged 40 to 50 with acute or convalescent COVID-19.

V is TRBV5-5 and J is TRBJ1-2; tentatively, D is TRBD1 (6 bases). Germline CDR1 reads SGHKS; CDR2 reads YYEKEE (reference sequence). This CDR3 contains 14 residues. V shed 5 bases and J shed 4 bases, with 15 bases lying between them. CDR3 coding DNA: TGTGCCAGCAGTTCCGCCGGCAGGGGCTATGGCTACACCTTC. It encodes CASSSAGRGYGYTF.

This clone has just one count. The rearrangement joins TRBV4-1 to TRBJ2-3; 8 nucleotides align to TRBD1. J was trimmed by 3 bases and V by 0 bases; bases with no gene match: 5. The CDR3 length is 16 residues. The germline gives CDR1 MGHRA, CDR2 YSYEKL. The CDR3 nucleotides are TGCGCCAGCAGCCAAGACGACAGGGGAGGAACAGATACGCAGTATTTT. As protein: CASSQDDRGGTDTQYF.

The genes are TRBV2 and TRBJ1-2; D perhaps matches TRBD1 (6 bases). V was trimmed by 3 bases and J by 5 bases, leaving 7 bases between them. This CDR3 contains 12 residues. Germline CDR1 and CDR2: SNHLY and FYNNEI. CDR3 nucleotide sequence: TGTGCCAGCAGTGACACAGGGTATGGCTACACCTTC. This codes for CASSDTGYGYTF.